What follows is one T cell receptor beta chain and its context. Its antigen is not known. Sequenced by immunoSEQ multiplex PCR; TCRdb stores in-frame clones only, minus some. The sample records 80,000 to 100,000 clones, 91% being singletons. Germline V gene sequence: CDR1 LGHNA, CDR2 YNFKEQ. V was pared by 1 base and J by 4 bases, with 2 bases between. CDR3 length: 12 amino acids. The data stem from a study of graft-versus-host responses after intestinal transplantation. The overall study: Recipients had transplants, and these were multivisceral, liver-intestinal, or isolated intestinal. Every recipient had anti-thymocyte globulin induction and 2 to 4 years of tacrolimus plus steroids. Study outcomes and limitations: Early post-transplant declines in HvG were associated with peak levels of circulating GvH clones.

The sequences come from unstimulated CD4+ T cells sorted from spleen or lymph node cells, collected before transplant. The chain is built from TRBV4-2 and TRBJ2-1; D remains unclear. This TCR derives from a human donor who was the organ donor for an intestinal transplant. The CDR3 spells CASSQAYNEQFF. Here the CDR3 DNA reads TGTGCCAGCAGCCAAGCATACAATGAGCAGTTCTTC.